This T cell receptor (beta chain) was recorded in a study of CD8 T cells in Susac syndrome. Regarding the study as a whole: As the study acknowledged, the number of individuals in its TCR sequencing and HLA analysis was relatively small.

To note about this clonotype: The target antigen is unknown.

The RNA, roughly 0.45 to 1 ug, was put through reverse transcription using random hexamers. A single record per CDR3 protein comes from TCRdb applying MiXCR to the immunoSEQ multiplex PCR reads. The repertoire includes 300,000 or so distinct CDR3 sequences, roughly 94% of them detected once, and roughly 0.059% sits in the top ten. This CDR3 contains 17 residues. Deletions cut 3 bases from V and 0 bases from J, with 18 bases between. CDR1 is DFQATT and CDR2 is SNEGSKA in the germline V gene (reference sequence). V is TRBV20-1 and J is TRBJ2-4; D is unresolved. The sequenced sample was CD4+ T cells from PBMCs. The sequence came from a human donor with multiple sclerosis. CDR3 amino acids: CSASPAKGQTAKNIQYF. The CDR3 DNA reads as TGCAGTGCTAGCCCGGCGAAGGGTCAAACAGCCAAAAACATTCAGTACTTC.